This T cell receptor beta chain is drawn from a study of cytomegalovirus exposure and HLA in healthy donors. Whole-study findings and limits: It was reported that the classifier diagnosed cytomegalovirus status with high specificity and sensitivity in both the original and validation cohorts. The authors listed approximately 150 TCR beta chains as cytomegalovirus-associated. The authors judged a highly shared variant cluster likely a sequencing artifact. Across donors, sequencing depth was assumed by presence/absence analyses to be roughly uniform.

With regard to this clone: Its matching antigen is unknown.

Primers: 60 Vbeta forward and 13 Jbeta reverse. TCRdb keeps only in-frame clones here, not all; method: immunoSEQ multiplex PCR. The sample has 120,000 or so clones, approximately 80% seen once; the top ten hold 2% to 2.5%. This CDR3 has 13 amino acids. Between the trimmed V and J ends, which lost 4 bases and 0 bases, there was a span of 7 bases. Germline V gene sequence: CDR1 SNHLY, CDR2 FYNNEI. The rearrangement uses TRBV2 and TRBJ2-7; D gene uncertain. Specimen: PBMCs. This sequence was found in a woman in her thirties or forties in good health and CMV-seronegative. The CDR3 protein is CASSAESSYEQYF. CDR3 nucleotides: TGTGCCAGCAGTGCGGAGAGCTCCTACGAGCAGTACTTC.